The rows below give T cell receptor beta chains drawn from one sample of a study of primary melanoma T cells and metastatic recurrence. Profiling relied on immunoSEQ multiplex PCR, and the TCRdb table lists in-frame clones only, not all of them. Here the sample table reports about 48 clones. The sample comprised melanoma tumor tissue. These receptors came from a human donor with melanoma. CDR3s include the opening cysteine and the closing phenylalanine or tryptophan. A D gene is named only where the DNA matches it firmly. Not every row has a clone size; where given, it reads once, few, many or a size class.

d_gene,abundance,j_gene,v_gene,CDR3aa,CDR3nt
TRBD2,NA,TRBJ2-1,TRBV6-8,CASRRLAGGTYNEQFF,TGTGCCAGTAGAAGACTAGCGGGAGGAACCTACAATGAGCAGTTCTTC
TRBD1,NA,TRBJ1-2,TRBV19,CASSLRQGYGYTF,TGTGCCAGTAGTTTGAGACAGGGCTATGGCTACACCTTC
TRBD1,NA,TRBJ1-2,TRBV29-1,CSVEDKPGQGHGYTF,TGCAGCGTTGAAGATAAACCGGGACAGGGTCATGGCTACACCTTC
NA,NA,TRBJ2-6,TRBV19,CASTNTPPGHFSGANVLTF,TGTGCCAGTACAAATACCCCGCCGGGACACTTTTCTGGGGCCAACGTCCTGACTTTC
NA,NA,TRBJ1-4,TRBV6-8,CASRYSDSLNEKLFF,TGTGCCAGCCGCTACTCTGACAGCCTTAATGAAAAACTGTTTTTT
NA,NA,TRBJ2-3,TRBV19,CASSIGWEDTQYF,TGTGCCAGTAGTATTGGGTGGGAAGATACGCAGTATTTT
NA,NA,TRBJ1-1,TRBV12-5,CASGLVGRSTEAFF,TGTGCTAGTGGTTTGGTAGGCCGGAGCACTGAAGCTTTCTTT
TRBD1,NA,TRBJ2-3,TRBV19,CASSIKGQGADTQYF,TGTGCCAGTAGTATAAAGGGGCAGGGGGCAGATACGCAGTATTTT
NA,NA,TRBJ1-1,TRBV29-1,CSVVSYRVTNTEAFF,TGCAGCGTTGTGTCATATCGGGTTACGAACACTGAAGCTTTCTTT
NA,NA,TRBJ1-2,TRBV25-1,CASSPLGKTYGYTF,TGTGCCAGCAGTCCCCTGGGAAAGACCTATGGCTACACCTTC
TRBD1,NA,TRBJ1-1,TRBV10-3,CAISEYIRDRDTEAFF,TGTGCCATCAGTGAGTATATCCGGGACAGGGACACTGAAGCTTTCTTT
TRBD1,NA,TRBJ2-1,TRBV11-3,CASSLGDRVAEQFF,TGTGCCAGCAGCTTAGGGGACAGGGTCGCTGAGCAGTTCTTC
TRBD2,NA,TRBJ2-2,TRBV30,CAWSPSRLAMNTGELFF,TGTGCCTGGAGTCCTAGCCGACTAGCGATGAACACCGGGGAGCTGTTTTTT
TRBD2,NA,TRBJ2-1,TRBV6-8,CASSYPGASGSEQFF,TGTGCCAGCAGTTACCCGGGGGCTAGCGGGAGTGAGCAGTTCTTC
NA,NA,TRBJ2-7,TRBV18,CASSPHTGSYEQYF,TGTGCCAGCTCACCACATACGGGCTCCTACGAGCAGTACTTC
NA,NA,TRBJ1-1,TRBV11-3,CASSPLDGAYEAFF,TGTGCCAGCAGCCCCTTGGACGGAGCGTATGAAGCTTTCTTT
NA,few,TRBJ1-3,TRBV18,CASSPPKQGENTIYF,TGTGCCAGCTCACCACCCAAACAGGGAGAAAACACCATATATTTT
NA,NA,TRBJ1-1,TRBV28,CASSSPWVSQGTEAFF,TGTGCCAGCAGTTCCCCCTGGGTGTCCCAGGGGACTGAAGCTTTCTTT
NA,NA,TRBJ2-1,TRBV9,CASSVGTYNEQFF,TGTGCCAGCAGCGTTGGTACCTACAATGAGCAGTTCTTC
NA,NA,TRBJ2-7,TRBV6-8,CASSLQTSYEQYF,TGTGCCAGCAGCCTCCAGACTAGCTACGAGCAGTACTTC
NA,NA,TRBJ2-6,TRBV11-3,CASSRVWPQSRANVLTF,TGTGCCAGCAGCCGGGTATGGCCACAAAGTCGGGCCAACGTCCTGACTTTC